This TCR beta chain originates from a study of T-cell memory formation after mild COVID-19. For the study at large: In these data, TCR clusters were largely donor specific. Whole-study findings and limits: CD4/CD8 balance held among clones contracting day 15 to 85, and later expanders leaned CD4+. Memory sampled before infection contained some responding clones, suggesting cross-reactive memory joined. Largely, contracting CD4+ clones fell within CM and EM, and contracting CD8+ clones within EMRA.

V dropped 6 bases and J dropped 2; count of bases not matched to a gene: 6. Germline CDR1 is MDHEN and CDR2 is SYDVKM. The length of the CDR3 is 17 residues. Only a few counts were recorded for this clonotype. Its antigen is not known. TCRdb reprocessed the 5' RACE reads with MiXCR, giving one entry per CDR3 protein. This repertoire shows approximately 400,000 distinct CDR3 sequences, approximately 18% found once; its top ten account for 20% to 25%. This clonotype was obtained from a man between 18 and 35 years old who had mild COVID-19 (a few samples of this study predate the infection). Cell type and time point are not known. The sample consisted of PBMCs or a T cell subset sorted from them (not recorded which). The chain joins TRBV28 to TRBJ2-3; 15 positions match TRBD2. The CDR3 DNA reads as TGTGCCAGCAGCTGGGGACTAGCGGGGGGTTTCACAGATACGCAGTATTTT. Its translation: CASSWGLAGGFTDTQYF.